These 5 T cell receptor beta chains were sequenced from one sample in a study of T cells in women clearing cervical HPV infection. Clones were sequenced by immunoSEQ multiplex PCR, and TCRdb holds only the in-frame ones, with some missing. The data show 27,000 or so clones, and the top ten clones hold around 10%. The sequencing sample was made of blood buffy coat. Receptors were obtained from a woman between 18 and 70 years old with a cervical HPV16 infection that either progressed to CIN3+ or cleared (not recorded which).

Concerning this clone: The read ends 3 residues before the CDR3 terminus; that terminus is restored from the germline J gene. The chain combines TRBV30 with TRBJ1-2; 7 nucleotides match TRBD1. The germline V gene encodes CDR1 GTSNPN and CDR2 SVGIG (reference sequence). This CDR3 contains 16 residues. V shed 6 bases and J 4 bases; nucleotides not matched to a gene: 17. The CDR3 is CACPIPTDRNPYGYTF. The sequenced CDR3 bases are TGTGCCTGCCCAATTCCCACGGACAGGAATCCCTATGGC.

In the case of this clone: The CDR3 goes on 3 residues after the read ends, and that part is filled in from the germline J gene. The chain joins TRBV19 to TRBJ2-3; no clear D gene. Trimming left V 3 bases short and J 7 bases short, with 5 bases between. The germline V gene has CDR1 LNHDA and CDR2 SQIVND (reference sequence). The CDR3 sequence is 11 residues long. The sequenced part of the CDR3 DNA is TGTGCCAGTAGTATTGTAAATACG. Protein: CASSIVNT. The CDR3 in its entirety is CASSIVNTQYF.

As for this clone: The read terminates 3 residues ahead of where the CDR3 ends, so the germline J gene completes it. The gene calls are TRBV7-9 and TRBJ2-3; 8 bases fit TRBD2. From germline, CDR1 is SEHNR and CDR2 FQNEAQ (reference sequence). This CDR3 is 14 amino acids long. The sequenced part of the CDR3 DNA is TGTGCCAGCAGCCGGGGGGGTCCCCAAGAGACG. It codes for CASSRGGPQET. The CDR3 reads in full as CASSRGGPQETQYF. The complete variable domain, with remaining parts taken from reference TRBV7-9 and TRBJ2-3, reads DTGVSQNPRHKITKRGQNVTFRCDPISEHNRLYWYRQTLGQGPEFLTYFQNEAQLEKSRLLSDRFSAERPKGSFSTLEIQRTEQGDSAMYLCASSRGGPQETQYFGPGTRLTVL.

About this clone: The read ends 3 residues early relative to the CDR3; the germline J gene fills the gap. The gene calls are TRBV19 and TRBJ1-6; maybe TRBD1 (6 bases). This CDR3 region has 15 residues. The V gene's germline CDR1 is LNHDA and CDR2 SQIVND (reference sequence). Trimming shortened V by 1 base and J by 8 bases, and 12 bases separated the two germline ends. CDR3: CASSIGGQTDSPLHF. The sequenced part of the CDR3 DNA is TGTGCCAGTAGTATAGGTGGACAGACAGATTCACCC.

Comment on this clone: Coverage ceases 3 residues before the CDR3 finishes, and the germline J gene fills in the end. The chain links TRBV6-2 or TRBV6-3 to TRBJ2-5; 10 bases line up with TRBD2. Trimming took 4 bases from V and 5 from J; bases not matched to a gene: 10. Germline loops: CDR1 MNHEY, CDR2 SVGEGT. There are 16 residues in the CDR3. The sequenced part of the CDR3 DNA is TGTGCCAGCAGTTCCTACGGGACTAGCGATCGGGAGACC. Translating gives CASSSYGTSDRET. The whole CDR3 region reads CASSSYGTSDRETQYF.